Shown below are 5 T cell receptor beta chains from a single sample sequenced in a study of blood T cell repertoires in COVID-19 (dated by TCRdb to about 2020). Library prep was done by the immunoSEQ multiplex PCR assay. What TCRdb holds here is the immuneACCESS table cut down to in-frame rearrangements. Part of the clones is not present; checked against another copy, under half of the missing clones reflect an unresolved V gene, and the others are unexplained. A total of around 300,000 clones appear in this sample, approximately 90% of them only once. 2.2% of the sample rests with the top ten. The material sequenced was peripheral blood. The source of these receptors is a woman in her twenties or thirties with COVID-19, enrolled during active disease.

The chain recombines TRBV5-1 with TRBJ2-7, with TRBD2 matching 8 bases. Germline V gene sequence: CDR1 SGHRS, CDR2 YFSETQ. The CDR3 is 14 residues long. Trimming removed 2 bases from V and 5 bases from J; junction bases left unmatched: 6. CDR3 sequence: CASSFSGASDEQYF. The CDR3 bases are TGCGCCAGCAGCTTTAGCGGGGCCTCTGACGAGCAGTACTTC.

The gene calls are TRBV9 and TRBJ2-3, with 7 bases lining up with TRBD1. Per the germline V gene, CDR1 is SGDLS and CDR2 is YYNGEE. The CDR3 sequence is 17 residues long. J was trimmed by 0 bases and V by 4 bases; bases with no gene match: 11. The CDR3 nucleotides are TGTGCCAGCAGCTCCACTGAGACAGGGCGTAGCACAGATACGCAGTATTTT. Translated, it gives CASSSTETGRSTDTQYF.

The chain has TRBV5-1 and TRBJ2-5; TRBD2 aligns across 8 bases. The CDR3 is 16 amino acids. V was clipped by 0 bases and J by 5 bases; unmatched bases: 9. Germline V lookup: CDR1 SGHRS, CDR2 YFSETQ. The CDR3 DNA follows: TGCGCCAGCAGCTTGGATGCAGCGGGAGAACAGGAGACCCAGTACTTC. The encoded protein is CASSLDAAGEQETQYF.

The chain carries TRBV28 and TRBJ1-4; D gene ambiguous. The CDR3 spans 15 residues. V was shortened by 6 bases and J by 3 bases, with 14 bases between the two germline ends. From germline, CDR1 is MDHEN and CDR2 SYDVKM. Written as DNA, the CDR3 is TGTGCCAGCAGCTCCCCGGGTTCGGCTAATGAAAAACTGTTTTTT. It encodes CASSSPGSANEKLFF.

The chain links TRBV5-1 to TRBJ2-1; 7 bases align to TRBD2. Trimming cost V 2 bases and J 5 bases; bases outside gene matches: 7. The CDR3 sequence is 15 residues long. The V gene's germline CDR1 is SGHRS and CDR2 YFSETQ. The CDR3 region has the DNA TGCGCCAGCAGCTTTGGTGCGGGAGCGGACAATGAGCAGTTCTTC. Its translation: CASSFGAGADNEQFF. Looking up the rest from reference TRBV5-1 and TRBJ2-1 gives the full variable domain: KAGVTQTPRYLIKTRGQQVTLSCSPISGHRSVSWYQQTPGQGLQFLFEYFSETQRNKGNFPGRFSGRQFSNSRSEMNVSTLELGDSALYLCASSFGAGADNEQFFGPGTRLTVL.